One and the same sample provided the 7 T cell receptor beta chains below, sequenced in a study of Ad26.COV2.S vaccination and SARS-CoV-2 variants. Clones were sequenced by immunoSEQ multiplex PCR, and TCRdb holds only the in-frame ones, with some missing. Altogether 350,000 to 450,000 clones are present, approximately 81% being singletons, with the ten largest covering 3.3%. Treatment in this sample: roughly 19 received Ad26.COV2.S at low or high dose, single or two shots; about 5 received placebo; per-sample allocation not given. Sampling was done on day 63 after the first vaccine or placebo injection. This material consisted of peripheral blood, taken in a trial of Ad26.COV2.S vaccine versus placebo. The receptors were gathered from a person between 18 and 65 years old who received the Ad26.COV2.S COVID-19 vaccine or a placebo.

The chain is built from TRBV25-1 and TRBJ1-6, with D maybe TRBD1 (6 bases). This CDR3 contains 16 residues. CDR1 is MGHDK, CDR2 SYGVNS, per germline. The germline V and J ends were trimmed by 7 bases and 0 bases, with 13 bases remaining between them. The CDR3 sequence: CASTPDSPSYNSPLHF. Written as DNA, the CDR3 is TGTGCCAGCACCCCGGACAGCCCCTCCTATAATTCACCCCTCCACTTT.

The chain has TRBV2 and TRBJ2-7, with TRBD1 matching over 9 bases. The CDR3 is 15 residues long. V gave up 2 bases and J gave up 3 bases; unmatched junction bases: 5. Germline V CDR1 and CDR2: SNHLY, FYNNEI. CDR3 nucleotides: TGTGCCAGCAGTGAACCCCGGGACAGGGTCTACGAGCAGTACTTC. Its translation: CASSEPRDRVYEQYF.

This clone was seen once. The junction departs from the called germline gene at one end, perhaps through a read error. The chain couples TRBV7-7 to TRBJ2-7; D may be TRBD2 (6 bases). The germline V gene encodes CDR1 SSHAT and CDR2 FNYEAQ (reference sequence). CDR3 size: 13 residues. CDR3 in amino acids: CASSTGERYEQYF. For the CDR3, the DNA is TGTGCTAGCAGCACGGGGGAGCGGTACGAGCAGTACTTC.

J is TRBJ2-3 and V is TRBV6-4, with D unclear. There are 13 residues in the CDR3. CDR1 is MRHNA and CDR2 is SNTAGT in the germline V gene. Trimming stripped 2 bases from V and 6 bases from J, with 9 bases between. CDR3 residues: CASSDGSPDTQYF. CDR3 coding DNA: TGTGCCAGCAGTGACGGCTCCCCCGATACGCAGTATTTT.

This chain joins TRBV9 and TRBJ2-7; 7 bases are a match to TRBD2. The CDR3 has 14 residues. Germline-derived CDR1 and CDR2 are SGDLS and YYNGEE. With 3 bases clipped from V and 6 bases from J, the junction kept 9 bases outside the gene matches. CDR3 in amino acids: CASSGGGGGLEQYF. The CDR3 DNA reads TGTGCCAGCAGCGGGGGGGGAGGAGGGCTCGAGCAGTACTTC. The variable domain in full, with the rest retrieved from reference TRBV9 and TRBJ2-7, is DSGVTQTPKHLITATGQRVTLRCSPRSGDLSVYWYQQSLDQGLQFLIQYYNGEERAKGNILERFSAQQFPDLHSELNLSSLELGDSALYFCASSGGGGGLEQYFGPGTRLTVT.

This chain uses TRBV19 with TRBJ2-5; TRBD2 matches 10 bases. This CDR3 is built from 16 residues. V lost 5 bases, J lost 2 bases, and 8 bases stayed unmatched. Per the germline V gene, CDR1 is LNHDA and CDR2 is SQIVND (reference sequence). This chain's CDR3 is CASSSKRGGRQETQYF. As DNA, the CDR3 is TGTGCCAGTAGTTCCAAGCGGGGGGGCCGGCAAGAGACCCAGTACTTC.

The genes are TRBV27 and TRBJ2-7; 9 positions match TRBD1. Germline CDR1 is MNHEY and CDR2 is SMNVEV (reference sequence). The CDR3 sequence is 20 residues long. V gave up 5 bases and J gave up 5 bases; unmatched junction bases: 25. The CDR3 loop reads CASSALSRTGAGPMMDEQYF. The CDR3 DNA reads TGTGCCAGCAGTGCTCTTAGCCGGACAGGGGCGGGACCGATGATGGACGAGCAGTACTTC.